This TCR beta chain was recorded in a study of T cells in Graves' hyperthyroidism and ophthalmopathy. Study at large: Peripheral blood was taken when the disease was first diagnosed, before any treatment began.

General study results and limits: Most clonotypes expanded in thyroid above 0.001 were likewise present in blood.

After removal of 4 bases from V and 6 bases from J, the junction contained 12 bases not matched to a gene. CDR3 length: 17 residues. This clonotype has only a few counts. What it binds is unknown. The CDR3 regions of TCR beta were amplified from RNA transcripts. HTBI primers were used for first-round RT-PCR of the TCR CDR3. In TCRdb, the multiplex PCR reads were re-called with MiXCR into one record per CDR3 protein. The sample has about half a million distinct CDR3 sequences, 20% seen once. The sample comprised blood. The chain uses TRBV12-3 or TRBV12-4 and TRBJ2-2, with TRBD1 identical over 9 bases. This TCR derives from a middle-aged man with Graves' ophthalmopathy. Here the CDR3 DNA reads TGTGCCAGCAGTTCCCGGGGATGGGGACAGGGAGCCGGGGAGCTGTTTTTT. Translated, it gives CASSSRGWGQGAGELFF.